This T cell receptor beta chain was documented in a study of CD8+CD57+ T cells in acquired aplastic anemia. Genomic DNA constituted the template upon which TCR beta VDJ and CDR3 profiling was performed. TCRdb redid the calling of the reads with MiXCR, one entry per CDR3 protein. The repertoire holds more than 150,000 distinct CDR3 sequences, with about 45% as singletons. This CDR3 is 15 amino acids long. Germline V CDR1 and CDR2: LGHNT, FRNRAP. V gave up 1 base and J gave up 6 bases; unmatched junction bases: 7. It was patients with CD8+CD57+ cell expansion by flow cytometry who were chosen for sequencing.

The chain has TRBV12-5 and TRBJ2-7, with TRBD1 matching 9 bases. This TCR derives from a human donor with aplastic anemia. Sequencing was carried out using sorted CD4+, CD8+, or CD8+CD57+ T cells (not recorded which) from PBMCs. Written as DNA, the CDR3 is TGTGCTAGTGGTTTGGAATACAGGGGGCTAAGCGAGCAGTACTTC. Its translation is CASGLEYRGLSEQYF.